The clone carrying this T cell receptor beta chain has a handful of counts. The treatment denotes: preoperative locoregional IRX-2 cytokine immunotherapy. Preoperative locoregional IRX-2 cytokine immunotherapy was tested in the phase Ib source study. The CDR3 totals 15 residues. CDR1 is SGHNT, CDR2 YENEEA, per germline. Trimming shortened V by 3 bases and J by 5 bases, and 14 bases separated the two germline ends. Generated by immunoSEQ multiplex PCR, the TCRdb table keeps only in-frame clones and is missing some. The data show about 89,000 clones, just over 85% seen once. This specimen belongs to a study of preoperative IRX-2 immunotherapy in early breast cancer.

The TCR sequence derives from a human donor with breast cancer. The starting material was tumor tissue, obtained after IRX-2 immunotherapy. This chain links TRBV11-3 with TRBJ1-5, with D possibly TRBD1 on 6 matching bases. The DNA for the CDR3 is TGTGCCAGCAGCTTTGGGTTTAGGGGGGATCAGCCCCAGCATTTT. Translation: CASSFGFRGDQPQHF.